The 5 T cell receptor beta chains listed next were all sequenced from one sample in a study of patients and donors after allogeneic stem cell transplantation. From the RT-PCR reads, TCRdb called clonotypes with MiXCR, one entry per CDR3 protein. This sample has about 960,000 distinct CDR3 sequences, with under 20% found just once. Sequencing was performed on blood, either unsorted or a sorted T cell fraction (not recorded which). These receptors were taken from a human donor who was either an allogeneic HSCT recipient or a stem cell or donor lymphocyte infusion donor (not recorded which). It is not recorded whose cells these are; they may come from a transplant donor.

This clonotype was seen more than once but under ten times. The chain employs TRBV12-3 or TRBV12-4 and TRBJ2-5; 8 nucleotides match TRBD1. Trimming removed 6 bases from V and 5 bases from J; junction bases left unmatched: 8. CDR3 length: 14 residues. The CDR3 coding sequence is TGTGCCAGCAGCAAATCAAACAGGGGGGAGACCCAGTACTTC. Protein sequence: CASSKSNRGETQYF.

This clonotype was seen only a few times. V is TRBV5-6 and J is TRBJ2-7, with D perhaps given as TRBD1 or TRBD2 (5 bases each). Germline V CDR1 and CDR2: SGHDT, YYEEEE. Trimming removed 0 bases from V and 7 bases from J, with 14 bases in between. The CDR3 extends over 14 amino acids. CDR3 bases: TGTGCCAGCAGCTTGGCCGGGACGGCCGTAGAGCAGTACTTC. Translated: CASSLAGTAVEQYF.

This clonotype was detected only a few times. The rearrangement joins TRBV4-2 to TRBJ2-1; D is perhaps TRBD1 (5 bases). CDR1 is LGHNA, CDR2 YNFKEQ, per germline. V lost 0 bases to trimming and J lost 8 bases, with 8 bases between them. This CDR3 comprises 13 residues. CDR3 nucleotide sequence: TGTGCCAGCAGCCAAGAGGGGCGAGATGAGCAGTTCTTC. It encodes CASSQEGRDEQFF.

CDR3 nucleotide sequence: TGTGCCAGCAGTTACTCGAGTATTCAAGAGACCCAGTACTTC. Translated, it gives CASSYSSIQETQYF. The rearrangement links TRBV6-5 to TRBJ2-5; the D is unclear. V was cut by 0 bases and J by 2 bases, with 7 bases left in between. This CDR3 is built from 14 residues. Germline CDR1 MNHEY, CDR2 SVGAGI.

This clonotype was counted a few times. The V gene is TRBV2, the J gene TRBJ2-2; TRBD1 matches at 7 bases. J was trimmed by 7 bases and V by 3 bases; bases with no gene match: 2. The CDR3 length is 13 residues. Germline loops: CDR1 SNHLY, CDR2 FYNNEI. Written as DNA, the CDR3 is TGTGCCAGCAGTGATAGGGGGCACGGGGAGCTGTTTTTT. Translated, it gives CASSDRGHGELFF. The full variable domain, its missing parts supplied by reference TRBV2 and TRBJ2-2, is EPEVTQTPSHQVTQMGQEVILRCVPISNHLYFYWYRQILGQKVEFLVSFYNNEISEKSEIFDDQFSVERPDGSNFTLKIRSTKLEDSAMYFCASSDRGHGELFFGEGSRLTVL.